This passage covers 19 T cell receptor beta chains from one sample sequenced in a study of molecular identifiers for immune sequencing clone quantification. TCRdb called the PCR reads again in MiXCR, with one record for every CDR3 protein. Of just under 650,000 distinct CDR3 sequences listed, roughly 21% are singletons. The sequenced sample was naive CD8+ T cells from blood, with Jurkat cell RNA spiked in. Subset in this sample: FACS-sorted CD8+CD4-CCR7+CD45RA+ naive T cells. These receptors all stem from a human donor in good health. Some libraries in this study had Jurkat cell RNA spiked in.

This clonotype showed up many times. The chain joins TRBV6-2 or TRBV6-3 to TRBJ2-3, with D possibly being TRBD2 (5 bases). The V gene lost 0 bases and the J gene lost 3 bases, with 16 bases spanning the gap. CDR1 MNHEY and CDR2 SVGEGT come from the germline V gene. CDR3 length: 17 residues. CDR3 loop: CASSYSVEASSTDTQYF. As DNA, the CDR3 is TGTGCCAGCAGTTACTCGGTGGAGGCCAGCTCAACAGATACGCAGTATTTT.

Notes on this clonotype: The junction shows a germline mismatch at one end, possibly a read error. This chain joins TRBV10-3 and TRBJ2-7, with TRBD1 as a possible D gene (6 bases). CDR1 and CDR2 from the germline V gene are ENHRY and SYGVKD. This CDR3 spans 15 amino acids. CDR3 amino acids: CTISDWDMISYEQYF. The CDR3 nucleotides read TGTACCATCAGTGATTGGGACATGATTTCCTACGAGCAGTACTTC.

Many counts were recorded for this clonotype. CDR3 in amino acids: CASSWQISGGADTQYF. The CDR3 DNA follows: TGTGCCAGCAGTTGGCAGATTAGCGGGGGGGCAGATACGCAGTATTTT. V and J are TRBV27 and TRBJ2-3; 11 nucleotides align to TRBD2. The CDR3 covers 16 residues. J was trimmed by 4 bases and V by 4 bases; bases with no gene match: 7. The germline CDR1 and CDR2 sequences are MNHEY and SMNVEV (reference sequence).

Only a few counts were recorded for this clonotype. CDR3 in DNA: TGTGCCAGCATTGCAGGGGCGTCGGCTGAAGCTTTCTTT. The encoded protein is CASIAGASAEAFF. The chain is built from TRBV27 and TRBJ1-1, with a tentative D call TRBD1 (6 bases). With 7 bases removed from V and 6 bases from J, the gap between germline ends came to 15 bases. The CDR3 has 13 amino acids. In germline, CDR1 is MNHEY, CDR2 SMNVEV (reference sequence).

Turning to this clonotype: A much bigger clone sits one base away, suggesting this may be a read error. The V gene is TRBV7-9, the J gene TRBJ2-2; D is undetermined. This CDR3 is built from 14 residues. CDR1 and CDR2 from the germline V gene are SEHNR and FQNEAQ (reference sequence). Deletions cut 2 bases from V and 9 bases from J, with 13 bases between. Here the CDR3 reads CASSLSGDTRELFF. The CDR3 DNA reads as TGTGCCAGCAGCTTATCTGGGGATACCAGGGAGCTGTTTTTT.

This clonotype was picked up a small number of times. This chain joins TRBV11-2 and TRBJ2-4; D is possibly TRBD1 (6 bases). The CDR3 has 15 amino acids. V dropped 5 bases and J dropped 0 bases, with 11 bases sitting between them. Germline loops: CDR1 SGHAT, CDR2 FQNNGV. The CDR3 is CASSDRTLAKNIQYF. The DNA of the CDR3 is TGTGCCAGCAGCGACAGGACACTAGCCAAAAACATTCAGTACTTC. Filled out from reference TRBV11-2 and TRBJ2-4, the complete variable domain reads EAGVAQSPRYKIIEKRQSVAFWCNPISGHATLYWYQQILGQGPKLLIQFQNNGVVDDSQLPKDRFSAERLKGVDSTLKIQPAKLEDSAVYLCASSDRTLAKNIQYFGAGTRLSVL.

Here the CDR3 reads CASSFLGPGGETQYF. The DNA of the CDR3 is TGTGCCAGCAGCTTCCTCGGTCCTGGGGGGGAAACCCAGTACTTC. This chain links TRBV7-8 with TRBJ2-5; 7 bases match TRBD2. CDR3 length equals 15 residues. The ends lost 3 bases at V and 8 bases at J; junction bases unmatched: 12. CDR1 and CDR2 from the germline V gene are SGHVS and FQNEAQ. The full variable domain, in which reference TRBV7-8 and TRBJ2-5 provide the parts outside the CDR3, is GAGVSQSPRYKVAKRGQDVALRCDPISGHVSLFWYQQALGQGPEFLTYFQNEAQLDKSGLPSDRFFAERPEGSVSTLKIQRTQQEDSAVYLCASSFLGPGGETQYFGPGTRLLVL.

Concerning this clonotype: The final CDR3 position lacks the conserved phenylalanine or tryptophan, pointing to a likely read error. CDR3 coding DNA: TGTGCCAGCAGCCAAGCAGCTACAGGGCTTTCGAGGGACGAGCAGTACTCC. Translation: CASSQAATGLSRDEQYS. V is TRBV4-2 and J is TRBJ2-7; possible D gene TRBD1, 6 bases. V lost 1 base to trimming and J lost 5 bases, with 21 bases between them. CDR3 length equals 17 residues. Germline-derived CDR1 and CDR2 are LGHNA and YNFKEQ.

This clonotype was counted at least ten times. V and J are TRBV6-5 and TRBJ2-3, with a tentative D call TRBD1 (5 bases). There are 15 residues in the CDR3. Germline lookup yields CDR1 MNHEY and CDR2 SVGAGI. Trimming stripped 0 bases from V and 4 bases from J, with 11 bases between. In nucleotides, the CDR3 is TGTGCCAGCAGTTACTCGATAGCAGGGTCAGATACGCAGTATTTT. Translating it yields CASSYSIAGSDTQYF.

Details on this clonotype: Possible read error: a much larger clone is one base away. The V call is TRBV4-1, the J call TRBJ2-7; possible D gene TRBD1, 6 bases. Germline CDR1 and CDR2: MGHRA and YSYEKL. The V and J ends lost 1 base and 1 base respectively, with 8 bases between them. The CDR3 is 14 residues long. The CDR3 here is CASSQVQGSYEQYF. The CDR3 DNA reads as TGCGCCAGCAGCCAAGTTCAGGGGTCCTACGAGCAGTACTTC.

This clonotype came up a few times. This chain uses TRBV20-1 with TRBJ2-7; TRBD2 aligns across 13 bases. With 0 bases clipped from V and 5 bases from J, the junction kept 13 bases outside the gene matches. This CDR3 has 18 amino acids. CDR1 and CDR2 (germline): DFQATT, SNEGSKA (reference sequence). CDR3 region: CSAREPGLAGLSAHEQYF. The CDR3 DNA follows: TGCAGTGCTAGAGAACCGGGACTAGCGGGATTAAGTGCCCACGAGCAGTACTTC.

This clonotype was recorded at least ten times. This chain links TRBV12-3 or TRBV12-4 with TRBJ2-3; 7 bases align to TRBD2. V gave up 1 base and J gave up 2 bases; unmatched junction bases: 6. CDR3 length equals 16 residues. The CDR3 is CASSLGRGSFTDTQYF. The CDR3 bases are TGTGCCAGCAGTTTAGGGCGGGGGAGCTTCACAGATACGCAGTATTTT.

The chain joins TRBV11-3 to TRBJ2-3; the match to TRBD2 covers 7 bases. V shed 2 bases, J shed 2 bases, and the junction held 4 bases outside the gene matches. CDR3 length: 15 amino acids. Per germline, CDR1 SGHNT and CDR2 YENEEA. The CDR3 DNA reads TGTGCCAGCAGCTTACGGGGGGAAGTCACAGATACGCAGTATTTT. Its translation: CASSLRGEVTDTQYF.

This clonotype turned up a few times. This chain joins TRBV7-9 and TRBJ1-2; D remains unclear. V was shortened by 5 bases and J by 8 bases, with 12 bases between the two germline ends. Germline loops: CDR1 SEHNR, CDR2 FQNEAQ (reference sequence). The CDR3 covers 12 residues. CDR3 sequence reads: CASSPRDEGYTF. The CDR3 region has the DNA TGTGCCAGCAGCCCCCGGGATGAAGGCTACACCTTC.

This clonotype came up many times. The gene calls are TRBV29-1 and TRBJ2-2, with 8 positions matching TRBD1. Germline values: CDR1 SQVTM, CDR2 ANQGSEA. Trimming took 5 bases from V and 6 from J; bases not matched to a gene: 5. This CDR3 comprises 13 residues. For the CDR3, the DNA is TGCAGCGTTAGACCGACAGGGGCCGGGGAGCTGTTTTTT. It specifies CSVRPTGAGELFF.

This clonotype has ten or more counts. The V gene is TRBV4-3, the J gene TRBJ2-7; 9 bases align to TRBD1. CDR3 length: 18 residues. The germline V gene has CDR1 LGHNA and CDR2 YSLEER. Losses at the gene ends were 0 bases for V and 2 bases for J; bases not matched to a gene: 11. DNA for the CDR3: TGCGCCAGCAGCCAAGATTCTGTGACAGGGGGACATGCCTACGAGCAGTACTTC. It encodes CASSQDSVTGGHAYEQYF.

This clonotype was counted once. A much larger clone differs by one base, so this may be a read error. The chain is built from TRBV30 and TRBJ2-7; D remains unclear. CDR1 is GTSNPN and CDR2 is SVGIG in the germline V gene (reference sequence). CDR3 length equals 13 residues. CDR3 nucleotide sequence: TGTGCCTGGAGTGTACTGGGTTTTTACGGGCAGTACTTC. It translates to CAWSVLGFYGQYF.

The rearrangement links TRBV30 to TRBJ1-4; TRBD1 aligns across 10 bases. The V and J ends lost 3 bases and 6 bases, in that order; junction bases with no gene match: 4. Germline V gene lookup returns CDR1 GTSNPN and CDR2 SVGIG (reference sequence). This CDR3 spans 14 amino acids. The CDR3 loop is CAWSTGQGDEKLFF. In nucleotides, the CDR3 is TGTGCCTGGAGCACCGGACAGGGGGATGAAAAACTGTTTTTT.

For this clonotype: A junction end diverges from the germline sequence, so it may reflect a read error. The V and J genes are TRBV2 and TRBJ1-2, with D unclear. The germline V gene encodes CDR1 SNHLY and CDR2 FYNNEI. The CDR3 is made up of 15 amino acids. The CDR3 spells CAAMRLAGTDYGYTF. The DNA for the CDR3 is TGTGCCGCCATGCGATTAGCTGGCACGGACTATGGTTACACCTTC.